This T cell receptor (beta chain) originates from a study of CD4 T cells in relation to SARS-CoV-2 and coronaviruses. Study-wide context: ViraFEST: approximately 10-day antigen culture of PBMCs, then TCR beta CDR3 sequencing.

Concerning this clone itself: Its target is unknown.

There are 11 residues in the CDR3. V shed 5 bases and J shed 6 bases, with 6 bases lying between them. Germline CDR1 and CDR2: SGHRS and YFSETQ. CD4+ T cells from unexposed donors were obtained before the COVID-19 pandemic (2011-2018). The cells were cultured for about ten days before CD4+ T cells were isolated. Cells permitting, SARS-CoV-2 S/N and four cold-coronavirus spikes were tested on unexposed-donor CD4+ T cells. Sequencing was performed with immunoSEQ multiplex PCR; in TCRdb, only in-frame clones are kept and a portion is missing. The sample includes under 13,000 clones, roughly 88% seen only once; the top ten take approximately 24%.

Sequenced sample: CD4+ T cells from PBMCs, cultured in vitro. The genes are TRBV5-1 and TRBJ2-1; D is undetermined. This TCR derives from a human donor in good health. CDR3 bases: TGCGCCAGCAGAAACGTCAATGAGCAGTTCTTC. Amino acids: CASRNVNEQFF. The variable domain in full, with the rest retrieved from reference TRBV5-1 and TRBJ2-1, is KAGVTQTPRYLIKTRGQQVTLSCSPISGHRSVSWYQQTPGQGLQFLFEYFSETQRNKGNFPGRFSGRQFSNSRSEMNVSTLELGDSALYLCASRNVNEQFFGPGTRLTVL.